The present entry profiles one TCR beta chain with its context. Residents of 24 US areas, aged about 18 to 89 years, made up the participants. This sample was taken from a study of blood T cell repertoires in COVID-19. The wider study: Acute and convalescent COVID-19 specimens originated in the United States, Italy and Spain.

Source study methods: Amplifying reference gene primers gave estimates of nucleated cell counts. The protocol was immunoSEQ multiplex PCR, while the TCRdb copy is restricted to in-frame clones and leaves out a portion. That table furnishes V, J and clone size, whereas the DNA furnished D and trimming. This table holds some 300,000 clones, just under 90% found once. The CDR3 sequence is 12 residues long. Germline assignment: CDR1 SGDLS and CDR2 YYNGEE. The V end lost 3 bases, the J end lost 9 bases, and 11 bases lay between the germline ends. The chain carries TRBV9 and TRBJ2-3, with TRBD2 as a possible D gene (5 bases). Sequenced input: PBMCs or T cells enriched from blood (not recorded which). This clonotype was obtained from a young woman who had recovered from COVID-19. The CDR3 sequence: CASSGIARTQYF. For the CDR3, the DNA is TGTGCCAGCAGCGGAATAGCGCGAACGCAGTATTTT.